The 30 T cell receptor beta chains below all came from one sample that was sequenced in a study of long-term antiretroviral therapy in people with HIV. The run of the v3.0 immunoSEQ assay was at survey level. The method was immunoSEQ multiplex PCR; TCRdb's version includes in-frame clones alone and lacks a portion of them. The top ten hold 4.3% of the sample, which has about 31,000 clones, more than 80% seen once. Sample: unsorted PBMCs, taken 5.2 years after starting antiretroviral therapy. All receptors derive from a woman aged 35 to 49 with HIV.

The genes are TRBV7-6 and TRBJ2-1; D is ambiguous. Germline V gene lookup returns CDR1 SGHVS and CDR2 FNYEAQ. Trimming left V 0 bases short and J 4 bases short, with 4 bases between. The CDR3 extends over 13 amino acids. The CDR3: CASSLAVYNEQFF. CDR3 bases: TGTGCCAGCAGCTTAGCAGTTTACAATGAGCAGTTCTTC.

In DNA form, the CDR3 reads TGTGCCAGCAGCTCAGGGCACTATGGCTACACCTTC. Translated: CASSSGHYGYTF. The V call is TRBV7-9, the J call TRBJ1-2; D possibly corresponds to TRBD1 (5 bases). Germline values: CDR1 SEHNR, CDR2 FQNEAQ (reference sequence). CDR3 size: 12 residues. V was pared by 4 bases and J by 3 bases, with 6 bases between.

The rearrangement uses TRBV28 and TRBJ1-1; 7 bases agree with TRBD1. The CDR3 is made up of 14 amino acids. Germline CDR1 is MDHEN and CDR2 is SYDVKM. The trim removed 6 bases at V and 4 bases at J, leaving 8 bases unmatched. CDR3 sequence: CASRRQGWSTEAFF. The CDR3 DNA sequence: TGTGCCAGCAGGCGACAGGGTTGGAGCACTGAAGCTTTCTTT.

In its sample, this clone was seen a few times. The genes are TRBV30 and TRBJ1-1; D is uncertain. V shed 2 bases and J shed 3 bases, with 10 bases lying between them. The CDR3 runs 13 residues. Germline-derived CDR1 and CDR2 are GTSNPN and SVGIG (reference sequence). The CDR3, as DNA: TGTGCCTGGAGTCTACAGCGGCACACTGAAGCTTTCTTT. As protein: CAWSLQRHTEAFF. The entire variable domain, with the rest obtained from reference TRBV30 and TRBJ1-1, is as follows: SQTIHQWPATLVQPVGSPLSLECTVEGTSNPNLYWYRQAAGRGLQLLFYSVGIGQISSEVPQNLSASRPQDRQFILSSKKLLLSDSGFYLCAWSLQRHTEAFFGQGTRLTVV.

The rearrangement links TRBV11-3 to TRBJ2-1; TRBD2 matches at 7 bases. CDR3 length: 14 residues. With 1 base clipped from V and 7 bases from J, the junction kept 4 bases outside the gene matches. Germline V CDR1 and CDR2: SGHNT, YENEEA. DNA for the CDR3: TGTGCCAGCAGCTTAGGGTTAGCGGGTAATGAGCAGTTCTTC. This gives the protein CASSLGLAGNEQFF.

This clone was observed once. The V call is TRBV13, the J call TRBJ2-7, with D perhaps matching TRBD1 (5 bases). V was cut by 5 bases and J by 0 bases, with 14 bases left in between. The CDR3 is 15 residues long. The germline V gene has CDR1 PRHDT and CDR2 FYEKMQ (reference sequence). The CDR3 DNA follows: TGTGCCAGCAGCGCGAGACAGACAGACTCCTACGAGCAGTACTTC. Translating it yields CASSARQTDSYEQYF.

The rearrangement uses TRBV7-2 and TRBJ2-3, with D tentatively TRBD1 (5 bases). The CDR3 consists of 13 residues. The germline gives CDR1 SGHTA, CDR2 FQGNSA. V shed 5 bases and J shed 6 bases, with 12 bases lying between them. The chain's CDR3 is CASSLMSGDTQYF. The CDR3 bases are TGTGCCAGCAGCCTCATGTCAGGGGATACGCAGTATTTT. Drawing the rest from reference TRBV7-2 and TRBJ2-3, the complete variable domain is GAGVSQSPSNKVTEKGKDVELRCDPISGHTALYWYRQSLGQGLEFLIYFQGNSAPDKSGLPSDRFSAERTGGSVSTLTIQRTQQEDSAVYLCASSLMSGDTQYFGPGTRLTVL.

The J gene is TRBJ2-1, the V gene TRBV14, with no clear D. Germline V gives CDR1 SGHDN, CDR2 FVKESK. CDR3 length: 13 amino acids. With 3 bases removed from V and 4 bases from J, the gap between germline ends came to 7 bases. CDR3 DNA sequence: TGTGCCAGCAGCCATACAAGTTACAATGAGCAGTTCTTC. Translating it yields CASSHTSYNEQFF.

The chain carries TRBV5-1 and TRBJ2-5, with D perhaps TRBD1 (5 bases). The CDR3 totals 14 residues. V was cut by 0 bases and J by 2 bases, with 8 bases left in between. Germline CDR1 and CDR2: SGHRS and YFSETQ. CDR3 amino acids: CASSLGTMQETQYF. The CDR3, as DNA: TGCGCCAGCAGCTTGGGGACAATGCAAGAGACCCAGTACTTC.

V and J are TRBV2 and TRBJ1-5, with 8 bases identical to TRBD1. The length of the CDR3 is 16 residues. CDR1 and CDR2 (germline): SNHLY, FYNNEI. The J segment lost 2 bases and the V segment lost 6 bases, leaving 9 bases of the junction unmatched. CDR3 coding DNA: TGTGCCAGCAGCGCTTTGCAGGGGGCACGCAATCAGCCCCAGCATTTT. This sequence encodes CASSALQGARNQPQHF.

This CDR3 is CASSFQGERTEAFF. The DNA for the CDR3 is TGTGCCAGCAGTTTCCAGGGGGAGAGGACTGAAGCTTTCTTT. The chain has TRBV27 and TRBJ1-1, with 7 bases matching TRBD1. The CDR3 runs 14 residues. Germline V gene data show CDR1 as MNHEY and CDR2 as SMNVEV (reference sequence). The trim removed 3 bases at V and 5 bases at J, leaving 6 bases unmatched.

The gene calls are TRBV5-5 and TRBJ2-1; D gene uncertain. The germline V gene has CDR1 SGHKS and CDR2 YYEKEE (reference sequence). The CDR3 has 12 amino acids. Trimming removed 2 bases at V and 6 bases at J, with 6 bases between. This CDR3 is CASSLYLNEQFF. CDR3 bases: TGTGCCAGCAGCTTATATCTCAATGAGCAGTTCTTC.

The chain couples TRBV7-8 to TRBJ1-2, with TRBD1 as a possible D gene (6 bases). V was cut by 1 base and J by 6 bases, with 15 bases left in between. Germline assignment: CDR1 SGHVS and CDR2 FQNEAQ. This CDR3 has 15 residues. The CDR3 sequence is CASSLGPRDIDGYTF. In DNA form, the CDR3 reads TGTGCCAGCAGCTTAGGCCCCCGGGACATAGATGGCTACACCTTC.

The chain couples TRBV7-2 to TRBJ2-2; 11 bases fit TRBD2. Germline V gene lookup returns CDR1 SGHTA and CDR2 FQGNSA. CDR3 length: 14 residues. Trimming at V came to 6 bases and at J to 9 bases, leaving 6 bases not matched to a gene. The CDR3 coding sequence is TGTGCCAGCAGGGCTAGCGGGGGGTTAAGGGAGCTGTTTTTT. Translated, it gives CASRASGGLRELFF.

DNA for the CDR3: TGTGCCAGCAGCTTTCAGACAGGCAACACTGAAGCTTTCTTT. Translation: CASSFQTGNTEAFF. The rearrangement links TRBV7-9 to TRBJ1-1; D may be TRBD1 (6 bases). Germline V lookup: CDR1 SEHNR, CDR2 FQNEAQ (reference sequence). Between the trimmed V and J ends, which lost 3 bases and 2 bases, there was a span of 10 bases. This CDR3 is built from 14 residues.

The chain has TRBV9 and TRBJ2-5, with D uncertain. Germline CDR1 SGDLS, CDR2 YYNGEE. V was trimmed by 1 base and J by 1 base, leaving 8 bases between them. The CDR3 covers 14 residues. The CDR3 protein is CASSVMDGQETQYF. The CDR3 region has the DNA TGTGCCAGCAGCGTAATGGACGGCCAAGAGACCCAGTACTTC.

The chain carries TRBV7-9 and TRBJ2-7; 7 bases are shared with TRBD2. The CDR3 runs to 16 residues. Germline V CDR1 and CDR2: SEHNR, FQNEAQ (reference sequence). J gave up 0 bases and V 3 bases, and 8 bases lay outside the gene matches. CDR3 DNA sequence: TGTGCCAGCAGCTTCTCGGGGAGGGCCTCCTCCTACGAGCAGTACTTC. Its protein product is CASSFSGRASSYEQYF.

This chain links TRBV7-9 with TRBJ2-1; TRBD1 aligns across 7 bases. V lost 6 bases, J lost 2 bases, and 4 bases stayed unmatched. Germline V gene data show CDR1 as SEHNR and CDR2 as FQNEAQ (reference sequence). This CDR3 has 14 residues. The CDR3 sequence: CASRPGQAYNEQFF. The CDR3 coding sequence is TGTGCCAGCAGGCCAGGACAGGCCTACAATGAGCAGTTCTTC.

The chain couples TRBV21-1 to TRBJ1-2. TRBV21-1 is a pseudogene segment. CDR3 length: 16 amino acids. Here the CDR3 reads CASSKGKRDSFHGYTF. CDR3 sequence (DNA): TGTGCCAGCAGCAAAGGCAAGCGGGACAGCTTCCATGGCTACACCTTC.

This clone showed up just once. CDR3 region: CASSPTDRDYEQYF. The CDR3 DNA follows: TGTGCCAGCTCACCTACTGACAGGGACTACGAGCAGTACTTC. The chain has TRBV18 and TRBJ2-7, with 7 nucleotides matching TRBD1. The ends lost 3 bases at V and 3 bases at J; junction bases unmatched: 5. Per the germline V gene, CDR1 is KGHSH and CDR2 is LQKENI. This CDR3 is 14 amino acids long.

The V call is TRBV13, the J call TRBJ1-5; 7 positions match TRBD1. Unmatched junction bases numbered 4, after V lost 5 bases and J lost 3 bases. This CDR3 comprises 14 residues. Germline values: CDR1 PRHDT, CDR2 FYEKMQ (reference sequence). CDR3 sequence reads: CASSEGADNQPQHF. In nucleotides, the CDR3 is TGTGCCAGCAGCGAGGGGGCAGACAATCAGCCCCAGCATTTT.

The gene calls are TRBV18 and TRBJ2-3; no clear D gene. The V end was cut by 3 bases, the J end by 5 bases, with 6 bases between. The V gene's germline CDR1 is KGHSH and CDR2 LQKENI. The length of the CDR3 is 12 residues. This CDR3 is CASSPKLDTQYF. In DNA form, the CDR3 reads TGTGCCAGCTCACCTAAGTTAGATACGCAGTATTTT. The variable domain in full, completed from reference TRBV18 and TRBJ2-3, reads NAGVMQNPRHLVRRRGQEARLRCSPMKGHSHVYWYRQLPEEGLKFMVYLQKENIIDESGMPKERFSAEFPKEGPSILRIQQVVRGDSAAYFCASSPKLDTQYFGPGTRLTVL.

This rearrangement joins TRBV5-6 to TRBJ1-5; tentative D call: TRBD1 (5 bases). CDR3 length: 13 residues. In germline, CDR1 is SGHDT, CDR2 YYEEEE. V lost 0 bases and J 6 bases, leaving 7 bases between the germline ends. The CDR3 DNA sequence: TGTGCCAGCAGCTTGGGGGGCGGTCAGCCCCAGCATTTT. It translates to CASSLGGGQPQHF.

The chain uses TRBV5-6 and TRBJ1-6; D is perhaps TRBD1 (6 bases). V was clipped by 4 bases and J by 8 bases, with 13 bases between them. Germline V gene data show CDR1 as SGHDT and CDR2 as YYEEEE. This CDR3 has 14 amino acids. CDR3 nucleotides: TGTGCCAGCAGCGCCCAGGGGTACGATTCACCCCTCCACTTT. It yields the protein CASSAQGYDSPLHF.

The chain has TRBV2 and TRBJ2-7; the D is unclear. Trimming left V 8 bases short and J 3 bases short, with 11 bases between. The V gene's germline CDR1 is SNHLY and CDR2 FYNNEI. The CDR3 spans 12 residues. The CDR3 DNA follows: TGTGCCAGCGGAAAGGGAAACTACGAGCAGTACTTC. Residues: CASGKGNYEQYF.

The gene calls are TRBV2 and TRBJ2-1; TRBD1 is a possible D gene (6 bases). The V and J ends lost 0 bases and 15 bases respectively, with 18 bases between them. The CDR3 loop spans 14 amino acids. Germline CDR1 and CDR2: SNHLY and FYNNEI. The CDR3 nucleotides read TGTGCCAGCAGTGAAGCGCTTCGGGACATTGCTGGGTTCTTC. It specifies CASSEALRDIAGFF. Looking up the rest from reference TRBV2 and TRBJ2-1 gives the full variable domain: EPEVTQTPSHQVTQMGQEVILRCVPISNHLYFYWYRQILGQKVEFLVSFYNNEISEKSEIFDDQFSVERPDGSNFTLKIRSTKLEDSAMYFCASSEALRDIAGFFGPGTRLTVL.

The genes are TRBV7-9 and TRBJ1-4, with D unclear. V dropped 1 base and J dropped 7 bases, with 7 bases sitting between them. Germline CDR1 and CDR2: SEHNR and FQNEAQ (reference sequence). The length of the CDR3 is 13 residues. In DNA, the CDR3 is TGTGCCAGCAGCTTAGTCCCGGCTGAAAAACTGTTTTTT. Translation gives CASSLVPAEKLFF. Combining the CDR3 with reference TRBV7-9 and TRBJ1-4 gives the whole variable domain DTGVSQNPRHKITKRGQNVTFRCDPISEHNRLYWYRQTLGQGPEFLTYFQNEAQLEKSRLLSDRFSAERPKGSFSTLEIQRTEQGDSAMYLCASSLVPAEKLFFGSGTQLSVL.

The chain links TRBV19 to TRBJ2-1; 7 bases fit TRBD1. The V segment lost 3 bases and the J segment 5 bases; nucleotides outside the gene matches: 10. Germline lookup yields CDR1 LNHDA and CDR2 SQIVND (reference sequence). This CDR3 spans 16 amino acids. The CDR3 loop is CASSITGDRPHNEQFF. In DNA form, the CDR3 reads TGTGCCAGTAGTATTACAGGGGACCGCCCCCACAATGAGCAGTTCTTC.

The chain joins TRBV2 to TRBJ1-5; 10 bases agree with TRBD1. Germline lookup yields CDR1 SNHLY and CDR2 FYNNEI. V shed 4 bases, J shed 11 bases, and the junction held 8 bases outside the gene matches. This CDR3 spans 14 amino acids. DNA of the CDR3: TGTGCCAGCAGTGGACAGGGGGCCCTGGAGACCCAGCATTTT. Translating gives CASSGQGALETQHF.

The chain joins TRBV7-2 to TRBJ2-1; 9 nucleotides line up with TRBD2. Looked up from germline, CDR1 is SGHTA and CDR2 is FQGNSA. J was trimmed by 6 bases and V by 2 bases; bases with no gene match: 8. The CDR3 length is 16 residues. The DNA of the CDR3 is TGTGCCAGCAGCTTAATGGCGGGAGGGAGGGGCAATGAGCAGTTCTTC. This encodes CASSLMAGGRGNEQFF. Using reference TRBV7-2 and TRBJ2-1 for the parts outside the CDR3, the full variable domain is GAGVSQSPSNKVTEKGKDVELRCDPISGHTALYWYRQSLGQGLEFLIYFQGNSAPDKSGLPSDRFSAERTGGSVSTLTIQRTQQEDSAVYLCASSLMAGGRGNEQFFGPGTRLTVL.